The T cell receptor (beta chain) under discussion was sequenced for a study of radiation and T cells in renal cell carcinoma. Between the trimmed V and J ends, which lost 2 bases and 0 bases, there was a span of 12 bases. CDR1 and CDR2 (germline): PRHDT, FYEKMQ (reference sequence). The CDR3 runs to 16 residues. Produced via immunoSEQ multiplex PCR; TCRdb's table is partial and in-frame only. The top ten clones hold approximately 10% of a sample with under 200,000 clones, approximately 90% of them seen once. Time point: blood 4 weeks post-SBRT, at nephrectomy. Documented treatment: 15 Gy SBRT to primary tumor, nephrectomy 4 weeks later.

The material was blood, obtained from a patient whose treatment included radiotherapy and nephrectomy. This TCR was recovered from a woman between 50 and 59 years old with renal cell carcinoma. V usage is TRBV13 and J usage is TRBJ2-3; weak D call: TRBD2 (7 bases). CDR3 loop: CASSLSGTPSTDTQYF. DNA for the CDR3: TGTGCCAGCAGCTTAAGCGGGACACCTAGCACAGATACGCAGTATTTT.